This passage covers 28 T cell receptor beta chains from one sample sequenced in a study of blood T cell repertoires in COVID-19. The table came from immunoSEQ multiplex PCR; TCRdb's copy has only in-frame clones and leaves some out. The profile shows some 140,000 clones, roughly four fifths of them singletons. Specimen: peripheral blood. These receptors originate from a woman aged 55-70 years with acute or convalescent COVID-19.

This rearrangement joins TRBV10-3 to TRBJ1-6, with TRBD1 matching over 9 bases. CDR3 length: 12 amino acids. Germline V CDR1 and CDR2: ENHRY, SYGVKD. The V and J ends lost 10 bases and 7 bases, in that order; junction bases with no gene match: 2. This CDR3 reads CASGTGNSPLHF. The CDR3 bases are TGTGCCAGTGGGACAGGGAATTCACCCCTCCACTTT.

This clone was detected a few times. The chain couples TRBV5-5 to TRBJ2-1; no reliable D call. Germline V gene sequence: CDR1 SGHKS, CDR2 YYEKEE (reference sequence). This CDR3 comprises 16 residues. Deletions cut 2 bases from V and 0 bases from J, with 12 bases between. The CDR3, as DNA: TGTGCCAGCAGCTTAACCGGGTCCTACTCCTACAATGAGCAGTTCTTC. Protein sequence: CASSLTGSYSYNEQFF.

This chain uses TRBV28 with TRBJ2-2; tentatively, D is TRBD1 (5 bases). Trimming removed 10 bases from V and 3 bases from J, with 12 bases in between. The CDR3 totals 13 residues. Germline CDR1 MDHEN, CDR2 SYDVKM. CDR3 in amino acids: CATTDTYTGELFF. DNA for the CDR3: TGTGCCACCACGGACACCTACACCGGGGAGCTGTTTTTT.

The rearrangement links TRBV2 to TRBJ2-2; D perhaps matches TRBD2 (6 bases). The ends were cut back, 3 bases at V and 10 bases at J, with 15 bases in the middle. Germline V CDR1 and CDR2: SNHLY, FYNNEI. The length of the CDR3 is 14 residues. The CDR3 loop reads CASSDWGVGEELFF. In nucleotides, the CDR3 is TGTGCCAGCAGTGACTGGGGGGTCGGTGAGGAGCTGTTTTTT.

The V gene is TRBV27, the J gene TRBJ1-6; tentative D call: TRBD1 (6 bases). Germline assignment: CDR1 MNHEY and CDR2 SMNVEV (reference sequence). V dropped 6 bases and J dropped 14 bases, with 20 bases sitting between them. This CDR3 has 14 residues. CDR3 DNA sequence: TGTGCCAGCAGCCCGGACAGTTGGATTAGAACCCTCCACTTT. Amino acids: CASSPDSWIRTLHF.

Here the CDR3 DNA reads TGTGCCAGTAGTGCAGGGGTTAAGGTTGGCGAGCAGTACGTC. Encoded protein: CASSAGVKVGEQYV. The chain uses TRBV19 and TRBJ2-7; the D gene is possibly TRBD1 (6 bases). CDR3 length equals 14 residues. The germline V gene has CDR1 LNHDA and CDR2 SQIVND (reference sequence). The V and J ends lost 5 bases and 6 bases respectively, with 17 bases between them.

V gene TRBV6-5 combines with J gene TRBJ2-5; TRBD2 aligns across 8 bases. In germline, CDR1 is MNHEY, CDR2 SVGAGI. With 6 bases clipped from V and 7 bases from J, the junction kept 4 bases outside the gene matches. CDR3 length equals 12 residues. DNA for the CDR3: TGTGCCAGCAGGCCCGCGGGGGGGACCCAGTACTTC. It encodes CASRPAGGTQYF.

This rearrangement joins TRBV7-9 to TRBJ1-2, with TRBD1 matching over 7 bases. Trimming cost V 5 bases and J 4 bases; bases outside gene matches: 10. The CDR3 spans 15 residues. Germline V gives CDR1 SEHNR, CDR2 FQNEAQ (reference sequence). The CDR3 DNA is TGTGCCAGCAGCGTACCGGGGGGGACAGCCTATGGCTACACCTTC. Translating gives CASSVPGGTAYGYTF.

The J gene is TRBJ2-1, the V gene TRBV7-2; the D gene is possibly TRBD1 (8 bases). Germline V gene sequence: CDR1 SGHTA, CDR2 FQGNSA. This CDR3 contains 15 residues. The V and J ends lost 4 bases and 5 bases respectively, with 15 bases between them. The CDR3, as DNA: TGTGCCAGCAGCTCACAGGGGGGGTTAAACAATGAGCAGTTCTTC. This gives the protein CASSSQGGLNNEQFF.

V and J are TRBV29-1 and TRBJ1-1; maybe TRBD1 (5 bases). V lost 1 base to trimming and J lost 4 bases, with 10 bases between them. This CDR3 has 13 amino acids. Germline V lookup: CDR1 SQVTM, CDR2 ANQGSEA. The CDR3, as DNA: TGCAGCGTTGAAGGGGGCGCTGGCACTGAAGCTTTCTTT. This gives the protein CSVEGGAGTEAFF.

In DNA form, the CDR3 reads TGTGCCAGCAGCCCCAGTGTAGCGGGGAGTCGGAATACGCAGTATTTT. Amino acid sequence: CASSPSVAGSRNTQYF. J is TRBJ2-3 and V is TRBV7-9, with 8 bases aligning to TRBD2. This CDR3 spans 16 amino acids. V shed 5 bases and J 7 bases; nucleotides not matched to a gene: 14. The V gene's germline CDR1 is SEHNR and CDR2 FQNEAQ (reference sequence).

The chain employs TRBV25-1 and TRBJ1-1, with 7 bases identical to TRBD1. Germline CDR1 reads MGHDK; CDR2 reads SYGVNS. Trimming took 3 bases from V and 5 from J; bases not matched to a gene: 6. This CDR3 is 14 amino acids long. The CDR3 here is CASSDITGVTEAFF. CDR3 bases: TGTGCCAGCAGTGATATTACAGGGGTGACTGAAGCTTTCTTT.

This chain links TRBV20-1 with TRBJ1-5; no reliable D call. CDR1 is DFQATT, CDR2 SNEGSKA, per germline (reference sequence). The germline V and J ends were trimmed by 3 bases and 4 bases, with 7 bases remaining between them. This CDR3 is built from 12 residues. The CDR3 spells CSASLRNQPQHF. As DNA, the CDR3 is TGCAGTGCTAGTCTACGGAATCAGCCCCAGCATTTT.

The CDR3 DNA reads as TGTGCCAGCAGCTTTGTAAGGGTATCAGGGGAGACCCAGTACTTC. This translates into CASSFVRVSGETQYF. The rearrangement links TRBV5-8 to TRBJ2-5, with a tentative D call TRBD1 (5 bases). V gave up 2 bases and J gave up 5 bases, with 16 bases separating them. The CDR3 extends over 15 amino acids. CDR1 SGHTS and CDR2 YDEGEE come from the germline V gene. Combining the CDR3 with reference TRBV5-8 and TRBJ2-5 gives the whole variable domain EAGVTQSPTHLIKTRGQQATLRCSPISGHTSVYWYQQALGLGLQFLLWYDEGEERNRGNFPPRFSGRQFPNYSSELNVNALELEDSALYLCASSFVRVSGETQYFGPGTRLLVL.

The chain recombines TRBV9 with TRBJ1-1; TRBD1 might be the D (5 bases). Trimming left V 0 bases short and J 5 bases short, with 11 bases between. This CDR3 region has 14 residues. CDR1 is SGDLS, CDR2 YYNGEE, per germline. The CDR3 spells CASSVEGRMTEAFF. The CDR3 bases are TGTGCCAGCAGCGTAGAGGGGCGTATGACTGAAGCTTTCTTT.

This clone has a handful of counts. The rearrangement joins TRBV9 to TRBJ2-3; 9 nucleotides align to TRBD1. The CDR3 covers 15 residues. Germline V gene lookup returns CDR1 SGDLS and CDR2 YYNGEE. V gave up 1 base and J gave up 5 bases; unmatched junction bases: 5. The chain's CDR3 is CASSVRTGAEDTQYF. CDR3 nucleotides: TGTGCCAGCAGCGTAAGGACAGGGGCAGAAGATACGCAGTATTTT.

A few counts support this clone. V usage is TRBV13 and J usage is TRBJ2-5; tentatively, D is TRBD2 (6 bases). From germline, CDR1 is PRHDT and CDR2 FYEKMQ (reference sequence). CDR3 length: 14 residues. The V gene lost 1 base and the J gene lost 5 bases, with 11 bases spanning the gap. CDR3 protein: CASSLVGGVETQYF. CDR3 nucleotide sequence: TGTGCCAGCAGCTTAGTCGGCGGGGTGGAGACCCAGTACTTC.

The gene calls are TRBV3-1 (or the pseudogene TRBV3-2) and TRBJ1-1; 7 positions agree with TRBD1. Germline CDR1 reads LGHDT; CDR2 reads YNNKEL (reference sequence). The CDR3 is made up of 16 amino acids. V trimming: 0 bases; J trimming: 5 bases; junction bases outside the gene matches: 9. CDR3 amino acids: CASSQELTGWRTEAFF. The CDR3 region has the DNA TGTGCCAGCAGCCAAGAATTGACAGGGTGGAGGACTGAAGCTTTCTTT.

This clone was seen only a few times. The chain carries TRBV7-3 and TRBJ2-1; 11 bases line up with TRBD2. V gave up 4 bases and J gave up 5 bases; unmatched junction bases: 13. The CDR3 consists of 18 residues. Germline assignment: CDR1 SGHTA and CDR2 FQGTGA. In nucleotides, the CDR3 is TGTGCCAGCAGCTGGGGCTCACTAGCGGGGGTAATCAACAATGAGCAGTTCTTC. This codes for CASSWGSLAGVINNEQFF.

This clone was seen once. The rearrangement uses TRBV19 and TRBJ2-5; no clear D gene. Per germline, CDR1 LNHDA and CDR2 SQIVND (reference sequence). The CDR3 contains 14 residues. The V and J ends lost 3 bases and 4 bases respectively, with 12 bases between them. The CDR3 spells CASSIGLDGETQYF. In nucleotides, the CDR3 is TGTGCCAGTAGTATTGGCCTAGATGGAGAGACCCAGTACTTC.

The genes are TRBV3-1 (or the pseudogene TRBV3-2) and TRBJ1-2, with TRBD1 matching 7 bases. This CDR3 spans 14 amino acids. V gave up 1 base and J gave up 10 bases; unmatched junction bases: 9. Germline lookup yields CDR1 LGHDT and CDR2 YNNKEL (reference sequence). CDR3 in amino acids: CASSQVRQGRAYTF. The DNA of the CDR3 is TGTGCCAGCAGCCAAGTTCGACAGGGAAGGGCCTACACCTTC.

The rearrangement uses TRBV7-9 and TRBJ1-5, with TRBD1 matching over 8 bases. Unmatched junction bases numbered 6, after V lost 8 bases and J lost 6 bases. In germline, CDR1 is SEHNR, CDR2 FQNEAQ (reference sequence). This CDR3 spans 13 amino acids. As DNA, the CDR3 is TGTGCCAGCGCCACAGGGGGTGGTCAGCCCCAGCATTTT. Its translation is CASATGGGQPQHF.

This chain links TRBV29-1 with TRBJ1-1, with D perhaps TRBD1 (6 bases). In germline, CDR1 is SQVTM, CDR2 ANQGSEA. V gave up 7 bases and J gave up 5 bases, with 23 bases separating them. This CDR3 has 15 amino acids. CDR3 sequence: CSGFPSGGAGTEAFF. CDR3 bases: TGCAGCGGATTCCCCTCGGGGGGCGCGGGGACTGAAGCTTTCTTT.

CDR3 bases: TGCGCCAGCAGCCAAGGGGAGACAGGGGGCTCCTATGGCTACACCTTC. Protein product: CASSQGETGGSYGYTF. The chain has TRBV4-1 and TRBJ1-2; 10 nucleotides agree with TRBD1. The CDR3 consists of 16 residues. Trimming cost V 1 base and J 4 bases; bases outside gene matches: 6. Germline assignment: CDR1 MGHRA and CDR2 YSYEKL.

The rearrangement joins TRBV9 to TRBJ1-3; TRBD1 aligns across 7 bases. The CDR3 covers 18 residues. Germline CDR1 and CDR2: SGDLS and YYNGEE. With V trimmed by 3 bases and J by 4 bases, 16 bases remained unmatched. CDR3: CASSAPPGTGDSGNTIYF. The CDR3 coding sequence is TGTGCCAGCAGCGCACCCCCTGGCACAGGGGACTCAGGAAACACCATATATTTT.

V usage is TRBV28 and J usage is TRBJ1-5; no reliable D call. From germline, CDR1 is MDHEN and CDR2 SYDVKM. V was trimmed by 6 bases and J by 0 bases, leaving 9 bases between them. The CDR3 consists of 14 residues. The CDR3: CASRRSYSNQPQHF. CDR3 in DNA: TGTGCCAGCAGGCGTAGTTATAGCAATCAGCCCCAGCATTTT. Full variable domain (outside the CDR3, taken from reference TRBV28 and TRBJ1-5): DVKVTQSSRYLVKRTGEKVFLECVQDMDHENMFWYRQDPGLGLRLIYFSYDVKMKEKGDIPEGYSVSREKKERFSLILESASTNQTSMYLCASRRSYSNQPQHFGDGTRLSIL.

The chain joins TRBV12-5 to TRBJ1-5; D is ambiguous. The germline V and J ends were trimmed by 0 bases and 0 bases, with 24 bases remaining between them. This CDR3 is built from 21 residues. CDR1 is LGHNT, CDR2 FRNRAP, per germline. The CDR3 region has the DNA TGTGCTAGTGGTTTGGTAAGGGCCCCCGGGATACTCATTTATAGCAATCAGCCCCAGCATTTT. Its protein product is CASGLVRAPGILIYSNQPQHF.

J is TRBJ1-1 and V is TRBV27; 8 bases are a match to TRBD1. The CDR3 extends over 13 amino acids. The germline V gene encodes CDR1 MNHEY and CDR2 SMNVEV (reference sequence). V gave up 5 bases and J gave up 4 bases; unmatched junction bases: 3. The CDR3 DNA follows: TGTGCCAGCAGTACGACAGGGGCCACTGAAGCTTTCTTT. It encodes CASSTTGATEAFF.